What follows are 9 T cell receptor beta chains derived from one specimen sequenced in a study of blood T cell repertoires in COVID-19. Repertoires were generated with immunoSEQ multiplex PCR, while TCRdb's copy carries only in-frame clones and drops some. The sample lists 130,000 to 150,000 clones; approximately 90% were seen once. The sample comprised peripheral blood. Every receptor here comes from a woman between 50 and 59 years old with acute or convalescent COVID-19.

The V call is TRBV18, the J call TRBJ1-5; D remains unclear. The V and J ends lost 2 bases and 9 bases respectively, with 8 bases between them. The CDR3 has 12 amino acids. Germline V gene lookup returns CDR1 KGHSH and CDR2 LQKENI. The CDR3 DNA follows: TGTGCCAGCTCACCAGGGGAGCGGCCCCAGCATTTT. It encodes CASSPGERPQHF.

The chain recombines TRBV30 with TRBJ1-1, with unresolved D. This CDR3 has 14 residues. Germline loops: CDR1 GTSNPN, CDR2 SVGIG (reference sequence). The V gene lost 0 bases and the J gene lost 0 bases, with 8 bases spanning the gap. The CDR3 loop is CAWSVAGMNTEAFF. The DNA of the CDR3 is TGTGCCTGGAGTGTCGCAGGAATGAACACTGAAGCTTTCTTT.

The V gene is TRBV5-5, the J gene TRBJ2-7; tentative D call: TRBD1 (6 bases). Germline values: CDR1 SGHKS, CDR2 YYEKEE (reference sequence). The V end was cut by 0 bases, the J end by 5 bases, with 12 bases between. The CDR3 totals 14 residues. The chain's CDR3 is CASSLGPQGHEQYF. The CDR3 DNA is TGTGCCAGCAGCTTGGGGCCACAGGGCCACGAGCAGTACTTC. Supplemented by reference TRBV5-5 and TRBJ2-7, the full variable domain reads DAGVTQSPTHLIKTRGQQVTLRCSPISGHKSVSWYQQVLGQGPQFIFQYYEKEERGRGNFPDRFSARQFPNYSSELNVNALLLGDSALYLCASSLGPQGHEQYFGPGTRLTVT.

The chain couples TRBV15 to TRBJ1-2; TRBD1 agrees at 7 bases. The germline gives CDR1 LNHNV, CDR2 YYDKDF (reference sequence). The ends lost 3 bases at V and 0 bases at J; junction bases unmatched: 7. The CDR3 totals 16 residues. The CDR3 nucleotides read TGTGCCACCAGCAGCTTCACGACAGGGCCTAACTATGGCTACACCTTC. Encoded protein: CATSSFTTGPNYGYTF.

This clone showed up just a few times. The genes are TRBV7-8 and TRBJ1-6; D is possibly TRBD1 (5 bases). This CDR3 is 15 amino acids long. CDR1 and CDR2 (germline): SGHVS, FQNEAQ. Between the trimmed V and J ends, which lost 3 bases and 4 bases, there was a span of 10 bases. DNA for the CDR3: TGTGCCAGCAGCTTCGTCAGGGATTATAATTCACCCCTCCACTTT. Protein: CASSFVRDYNSPLHF.

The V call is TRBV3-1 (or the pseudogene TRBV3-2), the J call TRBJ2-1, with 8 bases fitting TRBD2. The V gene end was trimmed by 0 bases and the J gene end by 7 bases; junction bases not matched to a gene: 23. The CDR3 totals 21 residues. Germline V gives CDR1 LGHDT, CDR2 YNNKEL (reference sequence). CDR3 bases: TGTGCCAGCAGCCAAGAGGGGACGGGAGGGCGATCGGGGTTGATCAGGAATGAGCAGTTCTTC. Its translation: CASSQEGTGGRSGLIRNEQFF.

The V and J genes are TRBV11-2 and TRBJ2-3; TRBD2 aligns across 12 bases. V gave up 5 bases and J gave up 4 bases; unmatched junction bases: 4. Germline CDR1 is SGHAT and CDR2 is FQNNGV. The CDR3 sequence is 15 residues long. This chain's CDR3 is CASSRLAGDADTQYF. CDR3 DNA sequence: TGTGCCAGCAGCCGACTAGCGGGAGACGCAGATACGCAGTATTTT.

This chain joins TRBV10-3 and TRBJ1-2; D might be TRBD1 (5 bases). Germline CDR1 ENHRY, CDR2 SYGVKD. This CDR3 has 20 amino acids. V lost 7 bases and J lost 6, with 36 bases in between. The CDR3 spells CAITELGGFRKPWGEDGYTF. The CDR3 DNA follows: TGTGCCATCACGGAATTAGGAGGGTTCCGAAAACCGTGGGGGGAAGATGGCTACACCTTC.

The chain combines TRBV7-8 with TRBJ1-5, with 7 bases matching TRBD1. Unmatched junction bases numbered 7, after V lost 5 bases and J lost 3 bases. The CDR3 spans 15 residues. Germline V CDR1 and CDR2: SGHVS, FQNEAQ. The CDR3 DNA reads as TGTGCCAGCAGCGCACTACAGGGGTACAATCAGCCCCAGCATTTT. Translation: CASSALQGYNQPQHF. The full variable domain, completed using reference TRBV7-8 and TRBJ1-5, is GAGVSQSPRYKVAKRGQDVALRCDPISGHVSLFWYQQALGQGPEFLTYFQNEAQLDKSGLPSDRFFAERPEGSVSTLKIQRTQQEDSAVYLCASSALQGYNQPQHFGDGTRLSIL.